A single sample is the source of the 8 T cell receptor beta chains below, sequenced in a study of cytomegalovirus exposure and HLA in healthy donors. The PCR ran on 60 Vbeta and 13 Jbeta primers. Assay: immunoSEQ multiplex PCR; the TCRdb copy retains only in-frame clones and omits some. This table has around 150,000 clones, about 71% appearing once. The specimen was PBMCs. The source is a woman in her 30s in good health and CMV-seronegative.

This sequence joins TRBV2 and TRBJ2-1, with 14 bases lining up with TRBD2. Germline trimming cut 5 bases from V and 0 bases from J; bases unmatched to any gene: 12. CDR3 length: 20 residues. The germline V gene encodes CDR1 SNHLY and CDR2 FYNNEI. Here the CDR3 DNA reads TGTGCCAGCAGTACAGAGACTAGCGGGGGGGATTTTAGCTCCTACAATGAGCAGTTCTTC. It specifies CASSTETSGGDFSSYNEQFF.

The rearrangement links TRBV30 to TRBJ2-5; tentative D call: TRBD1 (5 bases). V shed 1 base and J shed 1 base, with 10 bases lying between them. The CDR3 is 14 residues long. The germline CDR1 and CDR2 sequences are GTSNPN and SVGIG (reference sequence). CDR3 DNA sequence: TGTGCCTGGAGTGAGTACAGGTCCCAAGAGACCCAGTACTTC. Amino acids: CAWSEYRSQETQYF.

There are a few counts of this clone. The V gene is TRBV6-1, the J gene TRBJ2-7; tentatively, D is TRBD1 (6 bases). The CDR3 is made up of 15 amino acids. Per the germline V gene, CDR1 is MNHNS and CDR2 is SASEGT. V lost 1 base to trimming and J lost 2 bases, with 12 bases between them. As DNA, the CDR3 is TGTGCCAGCAGTGAAGGGGACACGCAAACCTACGAGCAGTACTTC. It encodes CASSEGDTQTYEQYF.

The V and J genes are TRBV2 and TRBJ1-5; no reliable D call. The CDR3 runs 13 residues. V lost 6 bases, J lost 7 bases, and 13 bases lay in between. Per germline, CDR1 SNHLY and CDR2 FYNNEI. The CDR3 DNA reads TGTGCCAGCAGCTTGACCGGGAGGCAGCCCCAGCATTTT. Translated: CASSLTGRQPQHF.

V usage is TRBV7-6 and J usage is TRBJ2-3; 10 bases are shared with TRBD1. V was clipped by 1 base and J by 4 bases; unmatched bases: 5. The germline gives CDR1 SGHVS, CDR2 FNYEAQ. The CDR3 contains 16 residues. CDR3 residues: CASSLGGTGEPDTQYF. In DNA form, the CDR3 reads TGTGCCAGCAGCTTAGGTGGGACAGGGGAACCAGATACGCAGTATTTT.

In nucleotides, the CDR3 is TGCGCCAGCAGCCAAGAGGCTAGCGGGAGAATAGGCAATGAGCAGTTCTTC. Protein product: CASSQEASGRIGNEQFF. The chain uses TRBV4-3 and TRBJ2-1; 10 nucleotides align to TRBD2. Trimming removed 0 bases from V and 6 bases from J; junction bases left unmatched: 8. The germline V gene encodes CDR1 LGHNA and CDR2 YSLEER. This CDR3 comprises 17 residues.

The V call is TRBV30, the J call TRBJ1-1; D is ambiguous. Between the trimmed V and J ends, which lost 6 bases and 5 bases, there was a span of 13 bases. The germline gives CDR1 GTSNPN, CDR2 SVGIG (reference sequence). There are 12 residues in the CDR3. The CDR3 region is CACHRVGTEAFF. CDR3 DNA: TGTGCCTGCCACCGGGTCGGGACTGAAGCTTTCTTT. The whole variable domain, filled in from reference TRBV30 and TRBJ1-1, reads SQTIHQWPATLVQPVGSPLSLECTVEGTSNPNLYWYRQAAGRGLQLLFYSVGIGQISSEVPQNLSASRPQDRQFILSSKKLLLSDSGFYLCACHRVGTEAFFGQGTRLTVV.

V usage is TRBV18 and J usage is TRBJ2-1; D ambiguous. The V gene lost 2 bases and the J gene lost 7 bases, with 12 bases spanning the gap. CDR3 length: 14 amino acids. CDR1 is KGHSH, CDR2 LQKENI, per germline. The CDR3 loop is CASSPGTPGNEQFF. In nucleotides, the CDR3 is TGTGCCAGCTCACCAGGAACCCCGGGTAATGAGCAGTTCTTC. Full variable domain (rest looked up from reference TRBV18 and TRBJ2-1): NAGVMQNPRHLVRRRGQEARLRCSPMKGHSHVYWYRQLPEEGLKFMVYLQKENIIDESGMPKERFSAEFPKEGPSILRIQQVVRGDSAAYFCASSPGTPGNEQFFGPGTRLTVL.